What follows are 30 T cell receptor beta chains derived from one specimen sequenced in a study of prognosis after radiotherapy for stage I lung cancer. Amplicons of TCR beta CDR3 were generated from genomic DNA by two-round multiplex PCR. Amplification in first-round PCR relied on primers specific to each TRBV and TRBJ gene. TCRdb reprocessed the multiplex PCR reads with MiXCR, giving one entry per CDR3 protein. This table holds approximately 20,000 distinct CDR3 sequences, about 26% found once. The sample consisted of PBMCs, taken before or after stereotactic body radiation therapy (not recorded which). These receptors were collected from a donor at least 50 years old with non-small cell lung cancer.

This clonotype was seen ten or more times. One end of the junction fails to match germline, which may point to a read error. V and J are TRBV7-7 and TRBJ1-1; D remains unclear. Germline CDR1 and CDR2: SSHAT and FNYEAQ (reference sequence). The length of the CDR3 is 16 residues. The CDR3 loop is CASSLARPEGNTEAFF. The CDR3 DNA reads as TGTGCTAGCAGCTTAGCGAGACCCGAGGGAAACACTGAAGCTTTCTTT.

Ten or more counts support this clonotype. The chain combines TRBV7-8 with TRBJ1-3; D gene uncertain. This CDR3 has 15 residues. Germline V gene lookup returns CDR1 SGHVS and CDR2 FQNEAQ. V was pared by 1 base and J by 0 bases, with 7 bases between. CDR3: CASSLGVSSGNTIYF. In DNA form, the CDR3 reads TGTGCCAGCAGCTTAGGGGTCTCCTCTGGAAACACCATATATTTT.

The chain couples TRBV7-2 to TRBJ2-1, with 7 bases lining up with TRBD2. Germline CDR1 SGHTA, CDR2 FQGNSA. The CDR3 runs 15 residues. V gave up 5 bases and J gave up 7 bases; unmatched junction bases: 11. Here the CDR3 DNA reads TGTGCCAGCAGCCATTATCGGACTAGAGGAAATGAGCAGTTCTTC. Translated: CASSHYRTRGNEQFF.

This clonotype is labeled as medium-sized. This chain links TRBV7-6 with TRBJ2-1; 10 nucleotides line up with TRBD2. With 5 bases clipped from V and 3 bases from J, the junction kept 7 bases outside the gene matches. The CDR3 has 16 residues. The germline V gene encodes CDR1 SGHVS and CDR2 FNYEAQ. CDR3 loop: CASSHRTSGDYNEQFF. The CDR3 DNA follows: TGTGCCAGCAGCCATAGAACTAGCGGGGACTACAATGAGCAGTTCTTC.

The rearrangement uses TRBV30 and TRBJ2-1, with 11 bases lining up with TRBD2. The V and J ends lost 3 bases and 7 bases, in that order; junction bases with no gene match: 8. The CDR3 has 15 amino acids. Germline lookup yields CDR1 GTSNPN and CDR2 SVGIG (reference sequence). The CDR3 spells CAWSLLAGVSNEQFF. CDR3 sequence (DNA): TGTGCCTGGAGCCTACTAGCGGGAGTAAGTAATGAGCAGTTCTTC.

This clonotype showed up many times. The chain links TRBV6-4 to TRBJ2-7; no clear D. Trimming shortened V by 1 base and J by 5 bases, and 0 bases separated the two germline ends. From germline, CDR1 is MRHNA and CDR2 SNTAGT. There are 10 residues in the CDR3. The CDR3 nucleotides are TGTGCCAGCAGTGACTACGAGCAGTACTTC. Translating it yields CASSDYEQYF.

The chain is built from TRBV9 and TRBJ2-3; TRBD1 agrees at 7 bases. The J call could be wrong; TRBJ1-5 is a better fit for the DNA end. Germline V gene data show CDR1 as SGDLS and CDR2 as YYNGEE. CDR3 length equals 14 residues. CDR3 loop: CASRGLAGTDTQHF. In nucleotides, the CDR3 is TGTGCCAGTAGGGGGCTAGCGGGCACAGATACGCAGCATTTT.

This clonotype was found many times. The chain carries TRBV6-1 and TRBJ2-1; D is undetermined. CDR3 length: 14 residues. The germline gives CDR1 MNHNS, CDR2 SASEGT. Trimming stripped 6 bases from V and 3 bases from J, with 12 bases between. The CDR3 nucleotides read TGTGCCAGCAGGGCTCGCCCTAGCTACAATGAGCAGTTCTTC. Protein: CASRARPSYNEQFF.

This clonotype was counted ten times or more. This chain uses TRBV6-2 or TRBV6-3 with TRBJ2-5; 7 positions match TRBD2. Looked up from germline, CDR1 is MNHEY and CDR2 is SVGEGT. The CDR3 totals 13 residues. The junction had 4 bases not matched to a gene; V was cut back by 9 bases and J by 0 bases. CDR3 DNA sequence: TGTGCCAGTGGACTAGAGTACCAAGAGACCCAGTACTTC. It yields the protein CASGLEYQETQYF.

Concerning this clonotype itself: This likely reflects a read error, since a far larger clone is one base away. The chain carries TRBV7-9 and TRBJ2-3; tentative D call: TRBD2 (6 bases). Germline CDR1 SEHNR, CDR2 FQNEAQ (reference sequence). Trimming took off 8 bases at V and 3 bases at J, with 15 bases between the two ends. The CDR3 has 14 residues. CDR3 coding DNA: TGTGCCAGCCAGCAGGGACTTGGGACAGATACGCAGTATTTT. This sequence encodes CASQQGLGTDTQYF.

Comment on this clonotype: Since a far larger clone is one base different, this is likely a read error. V gene TRBV2 combines with J gene TRBJ2-1; D is perhaps TRBD1 (6 bases). This CDR3 is 15 amino acids long. The V end was cut by 6 bases, the J end by 11 bases, with 23 bases between. Germline CDR1 is SNHLY and CDR2 is FYNNEI. The CDR3 here is CASSLGRQGTIKQFF. The CDR3 nucleotides read TGTGCCAGCAGCTTAGGGCGTCAGGGGACAATCAAGCAGTTCTTC.

About this clonotype: The junction differs from germline at one of its ends, possibly a read error. The CDR3 coding sequence is TGTGCCAGCAGTTCCTTGCTGGTATCGGGGGGGCAAGTCTACAATGGGCAGTTCTTC. As protein: CASSSLLVSGGQVYNGQFF. V usage is TRBV12-3 or TRBV12-4 and J usage is TRBJ2-1, with 8 bases matching TRBD2. This CDR3 region has 19 residues.

The DNA for the CDR3 is TGTGCCAGCAGCCAAGGGTCGTTGACTGAAGCTTTCTTT. Translation gives CASSQGSLTEAFF. The genes are TRBV3-1 and TRBJ1-1, with no clear D. This CDR3 contains 13 residues. The germline V gene has CDR1 LGHDT and CDR2 YNNKEL (reference sequence). Between the trimmed V and J ends, which lost 1 base and 5 bases, there was a span of 8 bases. The complete variable domain, with remaining parts taken from reference TRBV3-1 and TRBJ1-1, reads DTAVSQTPKYLVTQMGNDKSIKCEQNLGHDTMYWYKQDSKKFLKIMFSYNNKELIINETVPNRFSPKSPDKAHLNLHINSLELGDSAVYFCASSQGSLTEAFFGQGTRLTVV.

This chain links TRBV6-1 with TRBJ2-3, with 9 nucleotides matching TRBD1. The length of the CDR3 is 13 residues. Losses at the gene ends were 9 bases for V and 7 bases for J; bases not matched to a gene: 8. In germline, CDR1 is MNHNS, CDR2 SASEGT. DNA of the CDR3: TGTGCCAGTGGGACAGGGAATACATATACGCAGTATTTT. Encoded protein: CASGTGNTYTQYF.

The chain recombines TRBV6-2 or TRBV6-3 with TRBJ2-1; 7 nucleotides match TRBD2. V lost 6 bases, J lost 0 bases, and 14 bases stayed unmatched. Per the germline V gene, CDR1 is MNHEY and CDR2 is SVGEGT. The length of the CDR3 is 18 residues. CDR3 nucleotides: TGTGCCAGCAGCACGACTAGCTTGAGCCCCAGCTCCTACAATGAGCAGTTCTTC. This sequence encodes CASSTTSLSPSSYNEQFF.

Worth noting for this clonotype: The junction does not match germline at one end; this may be a read error. The chain carries TRBV24-1 and TRBJ2-2; 12 bases fit TRBD2. Germline-derived CDR1 and CDR2 are KGHDR and SFDVKD. The CDR3 length is 16 residues. Here the CDR3 DNA reads TGTGCCACCAGTGATGGACTAGCGGGACCTACCGGGGAGCGGTTTTTT. This translates into CATSDGLAGPTGERFF.

A word on this clonotype: A much larger clone differs by one base, so this may be a read error. The chain carries TRBV20-1 and TRBJ2-2; 10 nucleotides line up with TRBD2. Germline trimming cut 5 bases from V and 7 bases from J; bases unmatched to any gene: 10. This CDR3 comprises 15 residues. Germline V gene lookup returns CDR1 DFQATT and CDR2 SNEGSKA (reference sequence). The CDR3: CSAYPPSGSLGELFF. The CDR3, as DNA: TGCAGTGCTTATCCTCCTAGCGGGAGTCTCGGGGAGCTGTTTTTT.

This clonotype was detected ten times or more. The chain is built from TRBV6-1 and TRBJ1-5; 12 nucleotides line up with TRBD1. J gave up 7 bases and V 5 bases, and 12 bases lay outside the gene matches. The CDR3 is 17 amino acids. The germline V gene encodes CDR1 MNHNS and CDR2 SASEGT. As DNA, the CDR3 is TGTGCCAGCAGTCTCCCAAGGGACAGGGGGCGCGGACAGCCCCAGCATTTT. This gives the protein CASSLPRDRGRGQPQHF.

This clonotype has at least ten counts. The chain has TRBV6-1 and TRBJ1-2, with TRBD1 as a possible D gene (6 bases). Germline values: CDR1 MNHNS, CDR2 SASEGT. The V end was cut by 4 bases, the J end by 4 bases, with 16 bases between. The CDR3 is 15 amino acids. The CDR3 protein is CASSATGPGGYGYTF. In nucleotides, the CDR3 is TGTGCCAGCAGTGCAACAGGGCCAGGCGGCTATGGCTACACCTTC.

This clonotype was seen repeatedly, ten times or more. The rearrangement links TRBV19 to TRBJ1-2; no clear D. Trimming shortened V by 4 bases and J by 8 bases, and 8 bases separated the two germline ends. This CDR3 has 11 residues. CDR1 and CDR2 (germline): LNHDA, SQIVND (reference sequence). Here the CDR3 reads CASSKDRGYTF. CDR3 bases: TGTGCCAGTAGTAAAGACCGCGGCTACACCTTC. The full variable domain, with the rest looked up from reference TRBV19 and TRBJ1-2, is DGGITQSPKYLFRKEGQNVTLSCEQNLNHDAMYWYRQDPGQGLRLIYYSQIVNDFQKGDIAEGYSVSREKKESFPLTVTSAQKNPTAFYLCASSKDRGYTFGSGTRLTVV.

The chain uses TRBV12-3 or TRBV12-4 and TRBJ2-1; possibly TRBD1 for D (5 bases). The CDR3 is made up of 12 amino acids. V lost 7 bases and J lost 4, with 8 bases in between. The CDR3 DNA follows: TGTGCCAGCATGGACATATACAATGAGCAGTTCTTC. Its protein is CASMDIYNEQFF.

The chain links TRBV6-2 or TRBV6-3 to TRBJ2-1, with 10 bases aligning to TRBD2. The germline gives CDR1 MNHEY, CDR2 SVGEGT. The CDR3 loop spans 16 amino acids. Trimming took 6 bases from V and 11 from J; bases not matched to a gene: 16. The CDR3 DNA reads as TGTGCCAGCAGCCCCTTTCTAGCGGGAGTTTCCGAACAGCAGTTCTTC. It specifies CASSPFLAGVSEQQFF.

For this clonotype: An end of the junction differs from the germline gene, which may be a read error. V and J are TRBV19 and TRBJ2-7, with D hard to call. Germline V lookup: CDR1 LNHDA, CDR2 SQIVND (reference sequence). This CDR3 is built from 14 residues. CDR3 sequence reads: CASSIAAASYEQYF. The CDR3 nucleotides read TGCGCCAGTAGTATAGCCGCTGCAAGCTACGAGCAGTACTTC.

This clonotype was recorded many times. The V call is TRBV10-3, the J call TRBJ1-5; a weak D match, TRBD1 (6 bases). V was clipped by 9 bases and J by 6 bases, with 15 bases between them. Germline V gene lookup returns CDR1 ENHRY and CDR2 SYGVKD. CDR3 length: 13 residues. CDR3 sequence: CAMNRELAQPQHF. Written as DNA, the CDR3 is TGTGCCATGAACAGGGAATTAGCTCAGCCCCAGCATTTT.

This clonotype is medium-sized in the sample. This chain connects TRBV4-1 to TRBJ1-6; no clear D. There are 14 residues in the CDR3. The V gene lost 0 bases and the J gene lost 7 bases, with 7 bases spanning the gap. Germline V CDR1 and CDR2: MGHRA, YSYEKL. CDR3 sequence reads: CASSQDLGNSPLHF. CDR3 DNA: TGCGCCAGCAGCCAAGATCTTGGGAATTCACCCCTCCACTTT.

The rearrangement uses TRBV6-1 and TRBJ2-7; D is perhaps TRBD1 or TRBD2 (6 bases each). From germline, CDR1 is MNHNS and CDR2 SASEGT. The CDR3 loop spans 13 amino acids. The V end lost 7 bases, the J end lost 13 bases, and 23 bases lay between the germline ends. The CDR3 spells CASMDRLGLGHYF. The CDR3, as DNA: TGTGCCAGCATGGACAGACTAGGATTGGGTCATTACTTC.

The chain combines TRBV6-1 with TRBJ2-5; TRBD2 matches 13 bases. The CDR3 contains 16 residues. Germline V lookup: CDR1 MNHNS, CDR2 SASEGT. V trimming: 5 bases; J trimming: 5 bases; junction bases outside the gene matches: 8. The CDR3 is CASSKTSGRNRETQYF. The CDR3 bases are TGTGCCAGCAGTAAGACTAGCGGGAGGAACCGGGAGACCCAGTACTTC.

The sample holds many counts of this clonotype. The CDR3 nucleotides are TGTGCCAGCAGCTTAGCGGTGGACGGCTATGGCTACACCTTC. Its translation: CASSLAVDGYGYTF. This rearrangement joins TRBV7-8 to TRBJ1-2; D gene unclear. Trimming removed 0 bases at V and 4 bases at J, with 9 bases between. The CDR3 covers 14 residues. From germline, CDR1 is SGHVS and CDR2 FQNEAQ.

This clonotype has a single count. The junction and the germline gene differ at one end; a read error may be behind it. The chain has TRBV27 and TRBJ2-2, with 11 nucleotides matching TRBD2. CDR3 length equals 20 residues. Germline CDR1 MNHEY, CDR2 SMNVEV (reference sequence). The CDR3 loop is CASSFVGTGLAGGPSGELFF. CDR3 DNA: TGTGCCAGCAGTTTTGTAGGGACAGGGTTAGCGGGAGGGCCTTCCGGTGAGCTGTTTTTT.

The table lists this clonotype with many counts. The genes are TRBV20-1 and TRBJ2-7; 12 bases agree with TRBD2. The CDR3 is made up of 14 amino acids. V was clipped by 6 bases and J by 2 bases; unmatched bases: 5. Germline V CDR1 and CDR2: DFQATT, SNEGSKA (reference sequence). CDR3 protein: CSADGLAGTYEQYF. The CDR3 coding sequence is TGCAGTGCCGATGGACTAGCGGGAACCTACGAGCAGTACTTC.